The sequence of this TCR beta chain was determined in a study of CD8 T cells in Susac syndrome. RNA, at about 0.45 to 1 ug, was reverse transcribed with random hexamers. TCRdb reprocessed the immunoSEQ multiplex PCR reads with MiXCR, giving one entry per CDR3 protein. The data contain about 90,000 distinct CDR3 sequences, roughly 96% of them singletons. Germline V gene sequence: CDR1 SNHLY, CDR2 FYNNEI. The CDR3 contains 14 residues. With 6 bases removed from V and 0 bases from J, the gap between germline ends came to 10 bases. The sequence was collected from a human donor with Susac syndrome. The chain couples TRBV2 to TRBJ2-3, with D hard to call. Sequencing input: CD8+ T cells from PBMCs. DNA of the CDR3: TGTGCCAGCAGCGAGTACACTAGCACAGATACGCAGTATTTT. This translates into CASSEYTSTDTQYF.